One sample yielded the 8 T cell receptor beta chains listed below, sequenced in a study of preoperative IRX-2 immunotherapy in early breast cancer. Assay: immunoSEQ multiplex PCR; the TCRdb copy retains only in-frame clones and omits some. The sample holds about 98,000 clones, roughly 90% seen once. Indicated treatment: preoperative locoregional IRX-2 cytokine immunotherapy. The material sequenced was tumor tissue, taken after IRX-2 immunotherapy. These TCRs come from a human donor with breast cancer.

The rearrangement uses TRBV19 and TRBJ1-5; D perhaps matches TRBD1 (5 bases). V lost 3 bases, J lost 0 bases, and 9 bases lay in between. Germline CDR1 is LNHDA and CDR2 is SQIVND (reference sequence). CDR3 length: 15 residues. CDR3 DNA sequence: TGTGCCAGTAGTATGCGAGGGGATAGCAATCAGCCCCAGCATTTT. Its protein product is CASSMRGDSNQPQHF.

CDR3 sequence (DNA): TGTGCCGGCACTAAACGCGGCCTTTATGGCTACACCTTC. It specifies CAGTKRGLYGYTF. The J gene is TRBJ1-2, the V gene TRBV7-1, with D hard to call. TRBV7-1 is designated an ORF whose function remains uncertain. The CDR3 has 13 amino acids. V shed 11 bases and J shed 5 bases, with 18 bases lying between them.

This chain joins TRBV23-1 and TRBJ2-3; possibly TRBD2 for D (5 bases). TRBV23-1 has ORF status, its function being uncertain. V was cut by 6 bases and J by 1 base, with 14 bases left in between. The CDR3 runs to 15 residues. This CDR3 is CASSQRAVGTDTQYF. The CDR3 region has the DNA TGCGCCAGCAGCCAGAGGGCCGTAGGCACAGATACGCAGTATTTT.

The genes are TRBV18 and TRBJ2-5; no clear D. The V gene's germline CDR1 is KGHSH and CDR2 LQKENI. This CDR3 region has 12 residues. V shed 0 bases and J shed 6 bases, with 5 bases lying between them. CDR3 nucleotide sequence: TGTGCCAGCTCACCACCGGAACAGACCCAGTACTTC. Translated, it gives CASSPPEQTQYF. The complete variable domain, with remaining parts taken from reference TRBV18 and TRBJ2-5, reads NAGVMQNPRHLVRRRGQEARLRCSPMKGHSHVYWYRQLPEEGLKFMVYLQKENIIDESGMPKERFSAEFPKEGPSILRIQQVVRGDSAAYFCASSPPEQTQYFGPGTRLLVL.

This CDR3 is CASSLAGTLNEKLFF. CDR3 DNA sequence: TGCGCCAGCAGCTTGGCGGGGACATTGAATGAAAAACTGTTTTTT. This rearrangement joins TRBV5-1 to TRBJ1-4; a weak D match, TRBD1 (6 bases). Deletions cut 0 bases from V and 5 bases from J, with 11 bases between. Germline-derived CDR1 and CDR2 are SGHRS and YFSETQ. There are 15 residues in the CDR3.

V gene TRBV6-8 combines with J gene TRBJ1-2, with D tentatively TRBD1 (6 bases). CDR1 and CDR2 from the germline V gene are MNHGY and SAAAGT. V dropped 2 bases and J dropped 4 bases, with 14 bases sitting between them. This CDR3 region has 15 residues. CDR3 protein: CASSYRGGASYGYTF. Here the CDR3 DNA reads TGTGCCAGCAGTTACCGTGGGGGCGCCTCCTATGGCTACACCTTC.

In DNA, the CDR3 is TGTGCCAGCAGCTCGGGGGGCAGGAGCACTGAAGCTTTCTTT. It is translated as CASSSGGRSTEAFF. The chain couples TRBV11-3 to TRBJ1-1, with D possibly TRBD1 on 6 matching bases. Trimming stripped 4 bases from V and 4 bases from J, with 13 bases between. This CDR3 is built from 14 residues. Germline V gene data show CDR1 as SGHNT and CDR2 as YENEEA.

This chain links TRBV6-8 with TRBJ1-2; D not certain. This CDR3 is built from 13 residues. CDR1 MNHGY and CDR2 SAAAGT come from the germline V gene. Trimming cost V 8 bases and J 4 bases, with 14 bases left between them. The CDR3 reads CASGVDGPYGYTF. CDR3 in DNA: TGTGCCAGCGGAGTTGACGGACCCTATGGCTACACCTTC.